A single sample gave rise to the 32 T cell receptor beta chains below, sequenced in a study of blood T cell repertoires in COVID-19. Clones were read by immunoSEQ multiplex PCR, and TCRdb kept only the in-frame ones, dropping some. The repertoire holds 200,000 or so clones, with roughly 90% as singletons. The sample comprised peripheral blood. These TCRs come from a man in his forties with active or convalescent COVID-19.

The V gene is TRBV6-5, the J gene TRBJ1-2, with D unclear. Germline CDR1 and CDR2: MNHEY and SVGAGI. V dropped 4 bases and J dropped 5 bases, with 5 bases sitting between them. This CDR3 has 11 amino acids. The CDR3 coding sequence is TGTGCCAGCAGTTCCGGGTATGGCTACACCTTC. Translated: CASSSGYGYTF.

The chain uses TRBV9 and TRBJ1-2; 9 bases align to TRBD1. CDR1 and CDR2 from the germline V gene are SGDLS and YYNGEE. J was trimmed by 5 bases and V by 4 bases; bases with no gene match: 12. The CDR3 consists of 16 residues. The CDR3 bases are TGTGCCAGCAGCCCCAACCCGGGACAGGGAAGATATGGCTACACCTTC. Protein sequence: CASSPNPGQGRYGYTF. Filled out from reference TRBV9 and TRBJ1-2, the complete variable domain reads DSGVTQTPKHLITATGQRVTLRCSPRSGDLSVYWYQQSLDQGLQFLIQYYNGEERAKGNILERFSAQQFPDLHSELNLSSLELGDSALYFCASSPNPGQGRYGYTFGSGTRLTVV.

The chain links TRBV9 to TRBJ1-2; 7 bases fit TRBD1. The trim removed 3 bases at V and 7 bases at J, leaving 15 bases unmatched. Germline CDR1 is SGDLS and CDR2 is YYNGEE. This CDR3 is built from 16 residues. This CDR3 is CASSARSGTERAGYTF. CDR3 in DNA: TGTGCCAGCAGCGCGAGATCCGGGACAGAACGGGCTGGCTACACCTTC. The complete variable domain, with remaining parts taken from reference TRBV9 and TRBJ1-2, reads DSGVTQTPKHLITATGQRVTLRCSPRSGDLSVYWYQQSLDQGLQFLIQYYNGEERAKGNILERFSAQQFPDLHSELNLSSLELGDSALYFCASSARSGTERAGYTFGSGTRLTVV.

The V call is TRBV7-6, the J call TRBJ1-5; D unclear. Trimming stripped 0 bases from V and 2 bases from J, with 8 bases between. The CDR3 contains 15 residues. Germline V lookup: CDR1 SGHVS, CDR2 FNYEAQ. CDR3 nucleotide sequence: TGTGCCAGCAGCTTAGCCCGCGGGGGCAATCAGCCCCAGCATTTT. Encoded protein: CASSLARGGNQPQHF.

The chain employs TRBV5-5 and TRBJ2-7, with 10 bases aligning to TRBD2. V was clipped by 0 bases and J by 3 bases; unmatched bases: 3. The germline V gene has CDR1 SGHKS and CDR2 YYEKEE (reference sequence). This CDR3 contains 15 residues. Here the CDR3 DNA reads TGTGCCAGCAGCTTGGTACCTAGCGGGAGCTACGAGCAGTACTTC. Its protein product is CASSLVPSGSYEQYF.

This chain links TRBV6-5 with TRBJ2-7; 9 nucleotides line up with TRBD1. CDR3 size: 14 residues. With V trimmed by 7 bases and J by 4 bases, 8 bases remained unmatched. CDR1 and CDR2 from the germline V gene are MNHEY and SVGAGI. CDR3 sequence reads: CASTPGQGFYEQYF. The CDR3 DNA is TGTGCCAGCACCCCGGGACAGGGATTTTACGAGCAGTACTTC.

The V gene is TRBV7-9, the J gene TRBJ2-1, with TRBD1 matching 8 bases. There are 16 residues in the CDR3. J was trimmed by 9 bases and V by 5 bases; bases with no gene match: 15. Germline CDR1 reads SEHNR; CDR2 reads FQNEAQ (reference sequence). The CDR3, as DNA: TGTGCCAGCAGCCGAACCGGGACAGGACGTAGCGGTGAGCAGTTCTTC. Translated, it gives CASSRTGTGRSGEQFF.

The chain joins TRBV11-3 to TRBJ2-7, with a weak D call TRBD2 (5 bases). Germline loops: CDR1 SGHNT, CDR2 YENEEA. The CDR3 runs 13 residues. V shed 2 bases and J shed 7 bases, with 12 bases lying between them. The CDR3 DNA sequence: TGTGCCAGCAGCTTAAGTATGGGCGGGGAGCAGTACTTC. It is translated as CASSLSMGGEQYF.

The V gene is TRBV13, the J gene TRBJ2-2; no clear D. The germline V and J ends were trimmed by 1 base and 4 bases, with 13 bases remaining between them. This CDR3 comprises 16 residues. CDR1 is PRHDT, CDR2 FYEKMQ, per germline (reference sequence). CDR3 amino acids: CASSLALGRSTGELFF. The CDR3 region has the DNA TGTGCCAGCAGCTTAGCCCTAGGAAGGTCCACCGGGGAGCTGTTTTTT.

The chain recombines TRBV28 with TRBJ1-1; a weak D match, TRBD1 (6 bases). V gave up 7 bases and J gave up 8 bases, with 20 bases separating them. CDR1 and CDR2 (germline): MDHEN, SYDVKM. The CDR3 is 14 amino acids. The CDR3 DNA is TGTGCCAGCAAGGGGGACCCCGCGGTGCTCGAAGCTTTCTTT. Translation gives CASKGDPAVLEAFF.

This clone is a singleton in its sample. This may stem from a read error, because a much larger clone lies one nucleotide away. The V and J genes are TRBV14 and TRBJ2-7; 7 nucleotides agree with TRBD1. The germline gives CDR1 SGHDN, CDR2 FVKESK. V lost 5 bases, J lost 1 base, and 5 bases stayed unmatched. This CDR3 comprises 14 residues. In DNA, the CDR3 is TGTGCCAGCAGCGCTCGGACAGGATCCTACGAGCAGTACTTC. Amino acid sequence: CASSARTGSYEQYF.

About this clone: The sample carries other DNA sequences with the same CDR3. The chain uses TRBV19 and TRBJ1-5; no firm D call. Per germline, CDR1 LNHDA and CDR2 SQIVND (reference sequence). The CDR3 is 14 amino acids. V was trimmed by 3 bases and J by 0 bases, leaving 6 bases between them. The CDR3 protein is CASSMRSSNQPQHF. The CDR3 nucleotides are TGTGCCAGTAGTATGAGGTCTAGCAATCAGCCCCAGCATTTT.

The chain recombines TRBV3-1 (or the pseudogene TRBV3-2) with TRBJ2-3, with D unresolved. This CDR3 spans 11 amino acids. Germline V gene sequence: CDR1 LGHDT, CDR2 YNNKEL (reference sequence). V was trimmed by 6 bases and J by 6 bases, leaving 7 bases between them. CDR3 coding DNA: TGTGCCAGCAGAGACGGGGATACGCAGTATTTT. Its protein product is CASRDGDTQYF.

CDR3 amino acids: CASTRTGANTGELFF. In nucleotides, the CDR3 is TGTGCCAGCACGAGAACAGGGGCGAACACCGGGGAGCTGTTTTTT. The chain is built from TRBV7-9 and TRBJ2-2; 7 bases fit TRBD1. The CDR3 length is 15 residues. J lost 0 bases, V lost 7 bases, and 5 bases had no gene match. CDR1 is SEHNR and CDR2 is FQNEAQ in the germline V gene (reference sequence).

The chain couples TRBV6-5 to TRBJ2-7; 13 bases align to TRBD2. This CDR3 is 15 amino acids long. V lost 4 bases and J lost 3; bases outside the gene matches: 3. Germline V CDR1 and CDR2: MNHEY, SVGAGI. The CDR3 nucleotides are TGTGCCAGCAGTTCAGGGACTAGCGGGATCTACGAGCAGTACTTC. Its protein product is CASSSGTSGIYEQYF.

The chain has TRBV27 and TRBJ1-6; D remains ambiguous. The CDR3 totals 20 residues. The V gene lost 6 bases and the J gene lost 7 bases, with 31 bases spanning the gap. Per the germline V gene, CDR1 is MNHEY and CDR2 is SMNVEV (reference sequence). For the CDR3, the DNA is TGTGCCAGCAGAGCCAATCCTTGGGTGGGAGCCTCTATTTGGAATTCACCCCTCCACTTT. Its protein product is CASRANPWVGASIWNSPLHF.

The rearrangement uses TRBV11-2 and TRBJ1-6; no clear D gene. This CDR3 is 15 amino acids long. Germline-derived CDR1 and CDR2 are SGHAT and FQNNGV. Trimming cost V 0 bases and J 9 bases, with 12 bases left between them. In DNA, the CDR3 is TGTGCCAGCAGCTTAGATAAATTGCTCGGTTCACCCCTCCACTTT. It is translated as CASSLDKLLGSPLHF.

The J gene is TRBJ1-4, the V gene TRBV19; no definite D call. Germline CDR1 LNHDA, CDR2 SQIVND (reference sequence). The CDR3 has 15 amino acids. V was trimmed by 2 bases and J by 12 bases, leaving 19 bases between them. The CDR3 DNA follows: TGTGCCAGTAGTATAAAGGGCGCGGGAATAAGGGAACTGTTTTTT. This codes for CASSIKGAGIRELFF. Full variable domain (outside the CDR3, taken from reference TRBV19 and TRBJ1-4): DGGITQSPKYLFRKEGQNVTLSCEQNLNHDAMYWYRQDPGQGLRLIYYSQIVNDFQKGDIAEGYSVSREKKESFPLTVTSAQKNPTAFYLCASSIKGAGIRELFFGSGTQLSVL.

The V gene is TRBV11-2, the J gene TRBJ2-7; 10 bases align to TRBD2. This CDR3 is 17 amino acids long. J gave up 5 bases and V 0 bases, and 10 bases lay outside the gene matches. From germline, CDR1 is SGHAT and CDR2 FQNNGV. The CDR3 bases are TGTGCCAGCAGCTTAGAGAGCGGGAGGGCCGGGCAGCACGAGCAGTACTTC. This translates into CASSLESGRAGQHEQYF.

The chain joins TRBV5-1 to TRBJ1-2; TRBD1 agrees at 7 bases. This CDR3 spans 15 amino acids. The germline V gene has CDR1 SGHRS and CDR2 YFSETQ. With V trimmed by 4 bases and J by 3 bases, 9 bases remained unmatched. The CDR3 loop is CASSHKTGFDYGYTF. For the CDR3, the DNA is TGCGCCAGCAGCCACAAGACAGGGTTTGACTATGGCTACACCTTC.

V gene TRBV6-5 combines with J gene TRBJ2-7; TRBD1 might be the D (5 bases). The length of the CDR3 is 15 residues. V lost 0 bases and J 3 bases, leaving 12 bases between the germline ends. Germline assignment: CDR1 MNHEY and CDR2 SVGAGI. CDR3: CASSYSLDSSYEQYF. In DNA form, the CDR3 reads TGTGCCAGCAGTTACTCGTTAGACAGCAGCTACGAGCAGTACTTC.

The chain recombines TRBV6-5 with TRBJ1-2; 11 bases agree with TRBD1. Unmatched junction bases numbered 4, after V lost 4 bases and J lost 3 bases. The CDR3 covers 15 residues. CDR1 is MNHEY and CDR2 is SVGAGI in the germline V gene. CDR3 in amino acids: CASSSDRGPHYGYTF. The DNA for the CDR3 is TGTGCCAGCAGTTCGGACAGGGGGCCTCACTATGGCTACACCTTC.

This chain connects TRBV28 to TRBJ2-2; 12 bases fit TRBD2. From germline, CDR1 is MDHEN and CDR2 SYDVKM. The CDR3 has 15 residues. J gave up 4 bases and V 7 bases, and 4 bases lay outside the gene matches. The CDR3 nucleotides are TGTGCCAGCACTCTAGCGGGAGGGATCACCGGGGAGCTGTTTTTT. Protein sequence: CASTLAGGITGELFF.

The chain combines TRBV3-1 (or the pseudogene TRBV3-2) with TRBJ2-5; D is uncertain. Germline CDR1 is LGHDT and CDR2 is YNNKEL (reference sequence). V was clipped by 1 base and J by 7 bases, with 13 bases between them. CDR3 length: 14 residues. CDR3 residues: CASSQGLSGGTQYF. The CDR3 nucleotides read TGTGCCAGCAGCCAAGGTCTGTCGGGTGGGACCCAGTACTTC.

The rearrangement joins TRBV27 to TRBJ1-2; D possibly corresponds to TRBD1 (5 bases). The length of the CDR3 is 18 residues. V lost 6 bases and J 2 bases, leaving 25 bases between the germline ends. The germline CDR1 and CDR2 sequences are MNHEY and SMNVEV (reference sequence). The CDR3 sequence is CASRAFTPEGAYNYGYTF. In DNA, the CDR3 is TGTGCCAGCAGGGCCTTCACTCCCGAAGGGGCGTACAACTATGGCTACACCTTC.

DNA for the CDR3: TGTGCCAGCAGTGAAGCGAGGAGTTCTAATTCACCCCTCCACTTT. Translation gives CASSEARSSNSPLHF. J is TRBJ1-6 and V is TRBV6-1; no firm D call. The V and J ends lost 0 bases and 6 bases respectively, with 9 bases between them. CDR3 length equals 15 residues. Germline CDR1 and CDR2: MNHNS and SASEGT.

The V and J genes are TRBV4-2 and TRBJ1-2; a weak D match, TRBD1 (5 bases). Looked up from germline, CDR1 is LGHNA and CDR2 is YNFKEQ. V was trimmed by 6 bases and J by 6 bases, leaving 26 bases between them. This CDR3 contains 17 residues. The CDR3 loop reads CASSHEADRGRGHGYTF. The CDR3 bases are TGTGCCAGCAGTCACGAAGCTGACAGAGGGAGGGGTCATGGCTACACCTTC.

The rearrangement uses TRBV6-5 and TRBJ2-1, with 8 bases identical to TRBD1. Per the germline V gene, CDR1 is MNHEY and CDR2 is SVGAGI. Trimming at V came to 11 bases and at J to 5 bases, leaving 11 bases not matched to a gene. The CDR3 is made up of 14 amino acids. DNA of the CDR3: TGTGCCTCCTACTCCCGGGACAGGAACAATGAGCAGTTCTTC. Translated, it gives CASYSRDRNNEQFF.

This sequence joins TRBV7-3 and TRBJ1-2; 7 bases align to TRBD1. CDR3 length equals 13 residues. V shed 5 bases and J 8 bases; nucleotides not matched to a gene: 8. The germline gives CDR1 SGHTA, CDR2 FQGTGA. The CDR3 reads CASSDRQGNGYTF. Written as DNA, the CDR3 is TGTGCCAGCAGCGATAGACAGGGAAACGGCTACACCTTC.

This rearrangement joins TRBV19 to TRBJ1-1; D possibly corresponds to TRBD1 (5 bases). The CDR3 length is 12 residues. Trimming shortened V by 8 bases and J by 3 bases, and 10 bases separated the two germline ends. Germline V gene data show CDR1 as LNHDA and CDR2 as SQIVND (reference sequence). CDR3 protein: CASGSGYTEAFF. CDR3 coding DNA: TGTGCCAGTGGATCAGGGTACACTGAAGCTTTCTTT.

The chain has TRBV28 and TRBJ1-1; D is possibly TRBD1 (6 bases). The CDR3 is 16 residues long. CDR1 is MDHEN, CDR2 SYDVKM, per germline. The V and J ends lost 6 bases and 2 bases respectively, with 19 bases between them. The CDR3 region has the DNA TGTGCCAGCAGGTCAGGCTCGGGACAAATAAACACTGAAGCTTTCTTT. It translates to CASRSGSGQINTEAFF.

This clone was seen once. V usage is TRBV4-1 and J usage is TRBJ2-1; D possibly corresponds to TRBD1 (6 bases). Trimming cost V 4 bases and J 12 bases, with 22 bases left between them. CDR3 length: 15 amino acids. Germline CDR1 MGHRA, CDR2 YSYEKL. The CDR3 nucleotides read TGCGCCAGCAGCCTCGTCTCCGTGACAGGTGGGGGGCAGTTCTTC. This sequence encodes CASSLVSVTGGGQFF.